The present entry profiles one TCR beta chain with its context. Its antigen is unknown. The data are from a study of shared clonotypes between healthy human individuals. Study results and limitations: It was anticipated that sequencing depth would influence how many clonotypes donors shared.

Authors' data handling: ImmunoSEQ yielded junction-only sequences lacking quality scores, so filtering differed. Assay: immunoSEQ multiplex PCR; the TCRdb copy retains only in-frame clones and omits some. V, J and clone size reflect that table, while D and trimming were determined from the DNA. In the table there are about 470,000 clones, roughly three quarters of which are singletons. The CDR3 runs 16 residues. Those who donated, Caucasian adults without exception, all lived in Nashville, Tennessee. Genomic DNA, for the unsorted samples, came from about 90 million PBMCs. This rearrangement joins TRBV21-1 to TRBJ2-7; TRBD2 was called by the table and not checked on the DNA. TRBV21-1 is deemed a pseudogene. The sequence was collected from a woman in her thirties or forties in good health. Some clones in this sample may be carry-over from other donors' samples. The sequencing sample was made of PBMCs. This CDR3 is CASSKCLRESSYEQYF. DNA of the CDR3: TGTGCCAGCAGCAAATGCTTACGGGAGAGCTCCTACGAGCAGTACTTC.